The rows below give T cell receptor beta chains drawn from one sample of a study of T cell changes during pregnancy in multiple sclerosis. The method was immunoSEQ multiplex PCR; TCRdb's version includes in-frame clones alone and lacks a portion of them. The sample holds 75,000 to 95,000 clones; 85% to 95% are singletons and the top ten take just over 2%. The sequencing here drew on peripheral blood, taken after pregnancy. Every receptor here comes from a female donor with multiple sclerosis, enrolled in a pregnancy study. CDR3s leave out the opening cysteine and the closing phenylalanine or tryptophan. Where a row states a size, it is once, few, many or the class of an expanded clone; other rows omit it.

v_call: TRBV5-6
j_call: TRBJ2-3
clone_size: once
cdr3_aa: ASSLQGKGTDTQY

v_call: TRBV6-6
j_call: TRBJ2-7
clone_size: -
cdr3_aa: ASNQQGAYEQY

v_call: TRBV6-1
j_call: TRBJ2-2
clone_size: -
cdr3_aa: ASRRGTGEGGELF

v_call: TRBV7-9
j_call: TRBJ1-1
clone_size: -
cdr3_aa: ASSFGSLGDTEAF

v_call: TRBV6-5
j_call: TRBJ1-5
clone_size: -
cdr3_aa: ASTTGNNQPQH

v_call: TRBV7-9
j_call: TRBJ2-1
clone_size: -
cdr3_aa: ASSALAGSYYNEQF

v_call: TRBV18
j_call: TRBJ2-6
clone_size: -
cdr3_aa: ASSKQGATGANVLT

v_call: TRBV18
j_call: TRBJ2-1
clone_size: -
cdr3_aa: ASSPRRGLAGESEQF

v_call: TRBV5-6
j_call: TRBJ2-1
clone_size: -
cdr3_aa: ASSLYGFGTVVYEQF

v_call: TRBV7-2
j_call: TRBJ1-2
clone_size: once
cdr3_aa: ASSLDTNYGYT

v_call: TRBV30
j_call: TRBJ2-1
clone_size: -
cdr3_aa: AWSIDREQF

v_call: TRBV5-6
j_call: TRBJ1-4
clone_size: -
cdr3_aa: ASSSGLTAVKLF

v_call: TRBV7-9
j_call: TRBJ1-2
clone_size: -
cdr3_aa: ASSLIGQSGAYGYT

v_call: TRBV19
j_call: TRBJ2-7
clone_size: -
cdr3_aa: ASSTAKVGPGQSYSYEQY

v_call: TRBV7-3
j_call: TRBJ1-1
clone_size: -
cdr3_aa: ASSRQGDGEAF

v_call: TRBV6-1
j_call: TRBJ2-2
clone_size: -
cdr3_aa: ASSVEGTNTGELF

v_call: TRBV9
j_call: TRBJ1-1
clone_size: -
cdr3_aa: ASSVGGNRGSDTEAF

v_call: TRBV4-3
j_call: TRBJ2-5
clone_size: -
cdr3_aa: ASSPEVGQGSETQY

v_call: TRBV10-1
j_call: TRBJ2-5
clone_size: -
cdr3_aa: ASIVFPRRETQY

v_call: TRBV6-1
j_call: TRBJ2-2
clone_size: -
cdr3_aa: ASSGRTGPETGELF

v_call: TRBV13
j_call: TRBJ2-7
clone_size: -
cdr3_aa: ASSLLLDRNAYEQY

v_call: TRBV7-2
j_call: TRBJ2-7
clone_size: -
cdr3_aa: ASSGGIAGALYEQY

v_call: TRBV11-2
j_call: TRBJ2-1
clone_size: -
cdr3_aa: ASKTSEQF

v_call: TRBV10-2
j_call: TRBJ2-3
clone_size: -
cdr3_aa: ASSVAGSTDTQY

v_call: TRBV4-2
j_call: TRBJ2-3
clone_size: -
cdr3_aa: ASSQSGAAGGSTQY

v_call: TRBV2
j_call: TRBJ2-3
clone_size: once
cdr3_aa: ASRHRTSGGLDTQY

v_call: TRBV7-2
j_call: TRBJ2-5
clone_size: -
cdr3_aa: ASSLRSGRVGETQY

v_call: TRBV6-1
j_call: TRBJ1-5
clone_size: -
cdr3_aa: ASSEGTHNQPQH

v_call: TRBV7-2
j_call: TRBJ1-4
clone_size: few
cdr3_aa: ASSSRTDEKLF

v_call: TRBV30
j_call: TRBJ2-3
clone_size: -
cdr3_aa: AWSGGVTDTQY

v_call: TRBV2
j_call: TRBJ1-4
clone_size: -
cdr3_aa: ASRPDRGGGRKLF

v_call: TRBV5-4
j_call: TRBJ2-5
clone_size: -
cdr3_aa: ASSSVGLAGNETQY

v_call: TRBV30
j_call: TRBJ1-6
clone_size: -
cdr3_aa: AWSVNRGPRDSPLH

v_call: TRBV6-5
j_call: TRBJ2-7
clone_size: -
cdr3_aa: ASSTSGILYEQY

v_call: TRBV11-3
j_call: TRBJ2-1
clone_size: once
cdr3_aa: ASSLQRVNEQF

v_call: TRBV7-9
j_call: TRBJ1-4
clone_size: -
cdr3_aa: ASSLQGARVEKLF

v_call: TRBV2
j_call: TRBJ2-5
clone_size: -
cdr3_aa: ASSEIEASSGTQY

v_call: TRBV25-1
j_call: TRBJ2-7
clone_size: -
cdr3_aa: ASSEGWAGGTYEQY

v_call: TRBV4-2
j_call: TRBJ2-5
clone_size: -
cdr3_aa: ASSPQAASGGTGEGPQY

v_call: TRBV4-3
j_call: TRBJ2-5
clone_size: -
cdr3_aa: ASSQDEHRYQETQY

v_call: TRBV7-9
j_call: TRBJ1-1
clone_size: -
cdr3_aa: ASSTTDRVVGEAF

v_call: TRBV30
j_call: TRBJ2-5
clone_size: -
cdr3_aa: AWSMAGGETQY

v_call: TRBV30
j_call: TRBJ1-4
clone_size: -
cdr3_aa: AAAAGATNEKLF

v_call: TRBV29-1
j_call: TRBJ1-1
clone_size: -
cdr3_aa: SVDSLVQGDRVPEAF

v_call: TRBV23-1
j_call: TRBJ2-6
clone_size: -
cdr3_aa: ASNQRGFPGANVLT

v_call: TRBV30
j_call: TRBJ1-5
clone_size: -
cdr3_aa: AWTRRESNQPQH